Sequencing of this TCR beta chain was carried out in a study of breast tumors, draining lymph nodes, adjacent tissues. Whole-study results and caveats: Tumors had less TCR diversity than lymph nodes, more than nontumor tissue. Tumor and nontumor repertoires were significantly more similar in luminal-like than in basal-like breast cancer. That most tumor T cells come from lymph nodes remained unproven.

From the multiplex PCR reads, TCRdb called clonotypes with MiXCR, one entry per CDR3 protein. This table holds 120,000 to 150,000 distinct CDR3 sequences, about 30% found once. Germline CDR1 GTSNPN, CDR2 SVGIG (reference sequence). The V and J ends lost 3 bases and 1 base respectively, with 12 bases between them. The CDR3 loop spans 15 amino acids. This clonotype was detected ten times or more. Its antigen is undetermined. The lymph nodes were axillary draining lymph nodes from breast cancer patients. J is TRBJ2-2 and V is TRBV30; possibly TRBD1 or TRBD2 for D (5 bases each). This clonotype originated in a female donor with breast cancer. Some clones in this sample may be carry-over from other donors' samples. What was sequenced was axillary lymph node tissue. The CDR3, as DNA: TGTGCCTGGAGGGCTAGGGACCGGAACACCGGGGAGCTGTTTTTT. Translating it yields CAWRARDRNTGELFF. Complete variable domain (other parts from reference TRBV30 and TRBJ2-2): SQTIHQWPATLVQPVGSPLSLECTVEGTSNPNLYWYRQAAGRGLQLLFYSVGIGQISSEVPQNLSASRPQDRQFILSSKKLLLSDSGFYLCAWRARDRNTGELFFGEGSRLTVL.